This is a list of T cell receptor beta chains from one sample in a study of cytomegalovirus exposure and HLA in healthy donors. Data came from immunoSEQ multiplex PCR; TCRdb stores just in-frame clones and leaves some out. The top ten clones hold more than 5.5% of a sample with roughly 200,000 clones, around 81% of them seen once. Sequencing used PBMCs. The source is a middle-aged man in good health and CMV-seronegative. Both conserved end residues are part of each CDR3. A D gene is named only where the DNA matches it firmly. Size is stated for part of the rows, as once, few or many counts, or as a class when the clone is expanded.

D gene: TRBD1; V gene: TRBV9; J gene: TRBJ1-2; clone size: NA; CDR3 DNA: TGTGCCAGCAGCGTAGAGTTGGACAGGGGCTATGGCTACACCTTC; CDR3 protein: CASSVELDRGYGYTF
D gene: TRBD1; V gene: TRBV6-1; J gene: TRBJ2-2; clone size: NA; CDR3 DNA: TGTGCCAGCAGGACAGGGCACTACACCGGGGAGCTGTTTTTT; CDR3 protein: CASRTGHYTGELFF
D gene: NA; V gene: TRBV25-1; J gene: TRBJ2-3; clone size: NA; CDR3 DNA: TGTGCCAGCAGTGATGCAGCGCTCAACACGGGTACGCAGTATTTT; CDR3 protein: CASSDAALNTGTQYF
D gene: NA; V gene: TRBV27; J gene: TRBJ1-5; clone size: NA; CDR3 DNA: TGTGCCAGCCCCAGTAATAAGCCCCAGCATTTT; CDR3 protein: CASPSNKPQHF
D gene: NA; V gene: TRBV18; J gene: TRBJ2-3; clone size: NA; CDR3 DNA: TGTGCCAGCTCACCCCTCGGCGGTCTCACAGATACGCAGTATTTT; CDR3 protein: CASSPLGGLTDTQYF
D gene: TRBD2; V gene: TRBV2; J gene: TRBJ2-3; clone size: NA; CDR3 DNA: TGTGCCAGCAGCGAAAGACTAGCGGGAGGAGATACGCAGTATTTT; CDR3 protein: CASSERLAGGDTQYF
D gene: TRBD2; V gene: TRBV27; J gene: TRBJ2-7; clone size: NA; CDR3 DNA: TGTGCCAGCAGACCGGGACTAGCGGGCCACGAGCAGTACTTC; CDR3 protein: CASRPGLAGHEQYF
D gene: TRBD2; V gene: TRBV6-5; J gene: TRBJ2-7; clone size: NA; CDR3 DNA: TGTGCCAGCAGTTACTTGTCCGGGACTACACCCTACGAGCAGTACTTC; CDR3 protein: CASSYLSGTTPYEQYF
D gene: TRBD1; V gene: TRBV4-1; J gene: TRBJ2-7; clone size: NA; CDR3 DNA: TGCGCCAGCAGCCAAGTCCGCTGGGACAGCGATTACGAGCAGTACTTC; CDR3 protein: CASSQVRWDSDYEQYF
D gene: TRBD2; V gene: TRBV6-5; J gene: TRBJ2-1; clone size: NA; CDR3 DNA: TGTGCCAGCAGTATCTGGGACTACTACAATGAGCAGTTCTTC; CDR3 protein: CASSIWDYYNEQFF
D gene: NA; V gene: TRBV5-1; J gene: TRBJ2-7; clone size: NA; CDR3 DNA: TGCGCCAGCAGCCGGCGGGGCGGGACGACTGACTACGAGCAGTACTTC; CDR3 protein: CASSRRGGTTDYEQYF
D gene: TRBD1; V gene: TRBV11-1; J gene: TRBJ2-7; clone size: NA; CDR3 DNA: TGTGCCAGCAGCCGGAACGCCGGGACAGAAGGTCCCGAGCAGTACTTC; CDR3 protein: CASSRNAGTEGPEQYF
D gene: NA; V gene: TRBV5-1; J gene: TRBJ2-3; clone size: NA; CDR3 DNA: TGCGCCAGCAGCTTGGGGGAGGACCTGCAGTATTTT; CDR3 protein: CASSLGEDLQYF
D gene: NA; V gene: TRBV2; J gene: TRBJ1-3; clone size: once; CDR3 DNA: TGTGCCAGCAGTGGATCCGGGGGAACTGGAAACACCATATATTTT; CDR3 protein: CASSGSGGTGNTIYF
D gene: TRBD1; V gene: TRBV7-2; J gene: TRBJ1-2; clone size: NA; CDR3 DNA: TGTGCCAGCAGCGAGGACAGGGTCTACTATGGCTACACCTTC; CDR3 protein: CASSEDRVYYGYTF
D gene: NA; V gene: TRBV5-1; J gene: TRBJ2-2; clone size: NA; CDR3 DNA: TGCGCCAGCAGCAAGGACAGACCGGGCGGGGAGCTGTTTTTT; CDR3 protein: CASSKDRPGGELFF
D gene: NA; V gene: TRBV6-5; J gene: TRBJ1-2; clone size: NA; CDR3 DNA: TGTGCCAGCAGTGGGATAGCACAGGGTGCTCGCTACACCTTC; CDR3 protein: CASSGIAQGARYTF
D gene: NA; V gene: TRBV27; J gene: TRBJ1-1; clone size: NA; CDR3 DNA: TGTGCCAGCAGTTTAAACAGAAACACTGAAGCTTTCTTT; CDR3 protein: CASSLNRNTEAFF
D gene: NA; V gene: TRBV18; J gene: TRBJ1-4; clone size: NA; CDR3 DNA: TGTGCCAGCTCACCACCAGGCGACCGGGGTGAAAAACTGTTTTTT; CDR3 protein: CASSPPGDRGEKLFF
D gene: NA; V gene: TRBV27; J gene: TRBJ2-3; clone size: once; CDR3 DNA: TGTGCCAGCAAAAGGGGGGGGACAGATACGCAGTATTTT; CDR3 protein: CASKRGGTDTQYF
D gene: TRBD2; V gene: TRBV2; J gene: TRBJ2-1; clone size: once; CDR3 DNA: TGTGCCGGGCTAGCGGGAGCCTCTGGAAATGAGCAGTTCTTC; CDR3 protein: CAGLAGASGNEQFF
D gene: TRBD1; V gene: TRBV19; J gene: TRBJ2-7; clone size: NA; CDR3 DNA: TGTGCCAGTAGTTTCGGACAGGGGGAAGTATACGAGCAGTACTTC; CDR3 protein: CASSFGQGEVYEQYF
D gene: TRBD1; V gene: TRBV11-3; J gene: TRBJ2-7; clone size: NA; CDR3 DNA: TGTGCCAGCAGCTTAGATCCTGACAGGGCTTACGAGCAGTACTTC; CDR3 protein: CASSLDPDRAYEQYF
D gene: NA; V gene: TRBV10-3; J gene: TRBJ2-1; clone size: NA; CDR3 DNA: TGTGCCATCAGTGAGTCACGACACCAGAGCTCCTACAATGAGCAGTTCTTC; CDR3 protein: CAISESRHQSSYNEQFF
D gene: NA; V gene: TRBV5-5; J gene: TRBJ2-7; clone size: NA; CDR3 DNA: TGTGCCAGCAAAGCGGGCCTAACCTACGAGCAGTACTTC; CDR3 protein: CASKAGLTYEQYF
D gene: NA; V gene: TRBV9; J gene: TRBJ1-1; clone size: NA; CDR3 DNA: TGTGCCAGCAGCCCTAGTCCGGGCACTGAAGCTTTCTTT; CDR3 protein: CASSPSPGTEAFF
D gene: NA; V gene: TRBV11-2; J gene: TRBJ2-6; clone size: NA; CDR3 DNA: TGTGCCAGCAGCTTGTCGGGGGCCAACGTCCTGACTTTC; CDR3 protein: CASSLSGANVLTF
D gene: NA; V gene: TRBV19; J gene: TRBJ1-6; clone size: NA; CDR3 DNA: TGTGCCAGTAGTATAGCGCGCGGGGATTCACCCCTCCACTTT; CDR3 protein: CASSIARGDSPLHF
D gene: TRBD1; V gene: TRBV27; J gene: TRBJ1-1; clone size: NA; CDR3 DNA: TGTGCCAGCAGTTTATCATATACAGGGGGCACTGAAGCTTTCTTT; CDR3 protein: CASSLSYTGGTEAFF
D gene: TRBD1; V gene: TRBV6-5; J gene: TRBJ1-2; clone size: NA; CDR3 DNA: TGTGCCAGCAGCGGACAGGGGGCGCAGTATGGCTACACCTTC; CDR3 protein: CASSGQGAQYGYTF
D gene: NA; V gene: TRBV7-2; J gene: TRBJ1-5; clone size: NA; CDR3 DNA: TGTGCCAGCAGCTTATCCGGGGTGCGAATCAATCAGCCCCAGCATTTT; CDR3 protein: CASSLSGVRINQPQHF
D gene: TRBD1; V gene: TRBV2; J gene: TRBJ1-5; clone size: few; CDR3 DNA: TGTGCCAGCAGGGGACAGCTGGTTAATCAGCCCCAGCATTTT; CDR3 protein: CASRGQLVNQPQHF
D gene: TRBD1; V gene: TRBV5-1; J gene: TRBJ2-3; clone size: NA; CDR3 DNA: TGCGCCAGCGCTAAGAAGACAGGGGGCTCGGGAGATACGCAGTATTTT; CDR3 protein: CASAKKTGGSGDTQYF
D gene: TRBD2; V gene: TRBV10-2; J gene: TRBJ2-3; clone size: NA; CDR3 DNA: TGCGCCAGCAGTGAACCTAGCGGTGGACTTAATACGCAGTATTTT; CDR3 protein: CASSEPSGGLNTQYF
D gene: NA; V gene: TRBV9; J gene: TRBJ1-4; clone size: NA; CDR3 DNA: TGTGCCAGCAGCGCTACAGTGGGAACTAATGAAAAACTGTTTTTT; CDR3 protein: CASSATVGTNEKLFF
D gene: NA; V gene: TRBV7-2; J gene: TRBJ2-7; clone size: few; CDR3 DNA: TGTGCCAGCAGCTTAGGATCCCCGGGGTTCTCCTACGAGCAGTACTTC; CDR3 protein: CASSLGSPGFSYEQYF
D gene: TRBD1; V gene: TRBV29-1; J gene: TRBJ2-5; clone size: NA; CDR3 DNA: TGCAGCGTCAAGACAGGGGGGAAGACCCAGTACTTC; CDR3 protein: CSVKTGGKTQYF
D gene: TRBD1; V gene: TRBV18; J gene: TRBJ2-1; clone size: NA; CDR3 DNA: TGTGCCAGCTCACCACCGGGGACAGGGCGCAATGAGCAGTTCTTC; CDR3 protein: CASSPPGTGRNEQFF
D gene: TRBD2; V gene: TRBV5-1; J gene: TRBJ2-4; clone size: NA; CDR3 DNA: TGCGCCAGCAGCACGGGACTAGAGGTGAACATTCAGTACTTC; CDR3 protein: CASSTGLEVNIQYF
D gene: TRBD2; V gene: TRBV9; J gene: TRBJ2-7; clone size: NA; CDR3 DNA: TGTGCCAGCAGCCCGGGGGGTAGCGGCTCCTACGAGCAGTACTTC; CDR3 protein: CASSPGGSGSYEQYF
D gene: TRBD2; V gene: TRBV27; J gene: TRBJ2-1; clone size: NA; CDR3 DNA: TGTGCCAGCACCCGGACTAGCGGTAATGAGCAGTTCTTC; CDR3 protein: CASTRTSGNEQFF
D gene: NA; V gene: TRBV6-1; J gene: TRBJ1-2; clone size: NA; CDR3 DNA: TGTGCCAGCAGTTCAAGCGAGTCGCAGGGCTACACCTTC; CDR3 protein: CASSSSESQGYTF